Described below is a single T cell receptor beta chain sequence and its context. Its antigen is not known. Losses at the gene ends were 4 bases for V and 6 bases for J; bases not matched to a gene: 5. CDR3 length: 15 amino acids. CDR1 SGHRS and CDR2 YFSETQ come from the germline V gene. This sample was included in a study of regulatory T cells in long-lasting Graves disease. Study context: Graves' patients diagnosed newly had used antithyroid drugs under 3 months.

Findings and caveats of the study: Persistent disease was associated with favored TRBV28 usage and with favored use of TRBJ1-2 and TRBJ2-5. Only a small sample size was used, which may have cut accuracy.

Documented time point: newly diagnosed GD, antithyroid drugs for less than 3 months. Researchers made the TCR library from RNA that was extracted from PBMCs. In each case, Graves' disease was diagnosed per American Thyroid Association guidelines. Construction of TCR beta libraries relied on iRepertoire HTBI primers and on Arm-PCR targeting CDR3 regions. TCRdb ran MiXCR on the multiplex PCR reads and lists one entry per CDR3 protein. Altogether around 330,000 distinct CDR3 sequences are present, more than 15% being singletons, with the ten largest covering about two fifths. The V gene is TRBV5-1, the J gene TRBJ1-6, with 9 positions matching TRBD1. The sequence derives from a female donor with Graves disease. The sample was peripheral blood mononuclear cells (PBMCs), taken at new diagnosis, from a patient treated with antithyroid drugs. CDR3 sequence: CASSASTGGNSPLHF. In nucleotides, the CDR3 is TGCGCCAGCAGCGCGTCGACAGGGGGTAATTCACCCCTCCACTTT.